Following are 7 T cell receptor beta chains from one sample sequenced in a study of CD4 T cells in relation to SARS-CoV-2 and coronaviruses. The repertoire was sequenced with immunoSEQ multiplex PCR; TCRdb's copy has only in-frame clones and lacks some. The sample records tens of thousands of clones, over 65% being singletons. Their antigen targets remain unknown. CD4+ T cells from unexposed donors were obtained before the COVID-19 pandemic (2011-2018). Isolation of CD4+ T cells took place after about 9 days in culture. Sequencing input: CD4+ T cells from PBMCs, cultured in vitro. The receptor source for this set is a human donor in good health.

The CDR3 here is CASSSGGAREAFF. The CDR3, as DNA: TGTGCCAGCAGCTCAGGAGGGGCTCGTGAAGCTTTCTTT. V gene TRBV7-3 combines with J gene TRBJ1-1; possibly TRBD1 for D (5 bases). V lost 4 bases, J lost 7 bases, and 13 bases lay in between. Germline V gene sequence: CDR1 SGHTA, CDR2 FQGTGA. The CDR3 sequence is 13 residues long.

V usage is TRBV12-5 and J usage is TRBJ2-3; maybe TRBD2 (5 bases). The CDR3 runs to 15 residues. The V end was cut by 0 bases, the J end by 6 bases, with 13 bases between. CDR1 is LGHNT and CDR2 is FRNRAP in the germline V gene. CDR3 DNA: TGTGCTAGTGGTTTGGTAACACTAGTTACGGATACGCAGTATTTT. Translating it yields CASGLVTLVTDTQYF. The complete variable domain, with remaining parts taken from reference TRBV12-5 and TRBJ2-3, reads DARVTQTPRHKVTEMGQEVTMRCQPILGHNTVFWYRQTMMQGLELLAYFRNRAPLDDSGMPKDRFSAEMPDATLATLKIQPSEPRDSAVYFCASGLVTLVTDTQYFGPGTRLTVL.

The chain couples TRBV6-1 to TRBJ2-7, with a tentative D call TRBD1 (5 bases). V was cut by 3 bases and J by 2 bases, with 17 bases left in between. Germline CDR1 is MNHNS and CDR2 is SASEGT. This CDR3 contains 16 residues. The CDR3 is CASSDYRQTPPYEQYF. In nucleotides, the CDR3 is TGTGCCAGCAGTGATTATCGACAGACGCCCCCCTACGAGCAGTACTTC.

The chain has TRBV5-1 and TRBJ2-4; D may be TRBD1 (6 bases). This CDR3 has 14 amino acids. Germline lookup yields CDR1 SGHRS and CDR2 YFSETQ. V gave up 4 bases and J gave up 10 bases, with 18 bases separating them. The CDR3 DNA is TGCGCCAGCAGCCCCTCCGGGGACATGGGGATTCAGTACTTC. This translates into CASSPSGDMGIQYF.

The V gene is TRBV3-1 (or the pseudogene TRBV3-2), the J gene TRBJ1-2, with TRBD1 matching 9 bases. Germline lookup yields CDR1 LGHDT and CDR2 YNNKEL (reference sequence). The CDR3 loop spans 16 amino acids. The trim removed 4 bases at V and 5 bases at J, leaving 11 bases unmatched. The CDR3 DNA reads as TGTGCCAGCAGCCCTACGGACAGGGGCCCTTATTATGGCTACACCTTC. It is translated as CASSPTDRGPYYGYTF.

CDR3 DNA sequence: TGTGCCAGCAGCGTAGGGCAGGGCTCTGGAAACACCATATATTTT. Translating it yields CASSVGQGSGNTIYF. The chain employs TRBV9 and TRBJ1-3; maybe TRBD1 (5 bases). V lost 0 bases and J lost 0, with 7 bases in between. Germline loops: CDR1 SGDLS, CDR2 YYNGEE. The CDR3 is 15 amino acids.

The rearrangement uses TRBV6-5 and TRBJ2-1; 9 positions match TRBD2. Per the germline V gene, CDR1 is MNHEY and CDR2 is SVGAGI. V dropped 7 bases and J dropped 7; count of bases not matched to a gene: 8. This CDR3 is 14 amino acids long. CDR3 region: CASKLAGERNEQFF. CDR3 bases: TGTGCCAGCAAATTAGCGGGAGAAAGGAATGAGCAGTTCTTC.